This TCR beta chain was sequenced for a study of identical twins. Study-level points and caveats: It was out-of-frame TCR alpha sharing in monozygotic twins that models underestimated.

TCRdb used MiXCR to reprocess the 5' RACE reads, holding one entry per CDR3 protein. The sample holds under 400,000 distinct CDR3 sequences; 8.5% to 10% are singletons and the top ten take about 8.1%. Ten or more counts support this clonotype. Its target is not known. Everyone who gave samples was a healthy Caucasian. CDR1 is DFQATT, CDR2 SNEGSKA, per germline (reference sequence). V trimming: 2 bases; J trimming: 2 bases; junction bases outside the gene matches: 6. The CDR3 length is 14 residues. The V call is TRBV20-1, the J call TRBJ2-7; 7 nucleotides line up with TRBD1. The sequence derives from a woman aged 50 to 65 in good health. Sequencing input: naive T cells sorted from blood. The CDR3 region has the DNA TGCAGTGCTAGAAAAGGGGGCGACGCCTACGAGCAGTACTTC. Protein: CSARKGGDAYEQYF.